The 27 T cell receptor beta chains below come from one sample, sequenced in a study of vaccination and CD4 T cells after COVID-19. No antigen has been identified for these receptors. Sequencing of cultured CD4+ T cell DNA used the Oncomine TCR Beta short-read assay. In TCRdb, the PCR reads were re-called with MiXCR into one record per CDR3 protein. Of 10,000 or so distinct CDR3 sequences in the sample, around two thirds were seen once. Treatment reported: roughly ten-day PBMC culture with coronavirus spike peptide pools or control peptides (ViraFEST assay). Sequencing was performed on CD4+ T cells from blood, cultured in vitro. The receptor set was obtained from a human donor who had recovered from COVID-19.

This clonotype has more than one count but fewer than ten. The chain employs TRBV27 and TRBJ2-1, with 14 bases lining up with TRBD2. Germline-derived CDR1 and CDR2 are MNHEY and SMNVEV (reference sequence). This CDR3 contains 17 residues. J gave up 3 bases and V 5 bases, and 6 bases lay outside the gene matches. The CDR3 region is CASSPPGLAGGYNEQFF. The CDR3 DNA reads TGTGCCAGCAGTCCCCCCGGACTAGCGGGAGGCTACAATGAGCAGTTCTTC.

The chain couples TRBV19 to TRBJ2-7; 8 bases line up with TRBD2. V lost 4 bases, J lost 4 bases, and 15 bases stayed unmatched. This CDR3 is built from 17 residues. Germline CDR1 is LNHDA and CDR2 is SQIVND (reference sequence). CDR3 residues: CASSRSGSIGVLYEQYF. The CDR3 DNA reads TGTGCCAGTAGTAGGAGCGGGAGTATAGGAGTGCTGTACGAGCAGTACTTC.

This clonotype ranks as large. This chain connects TRBV6-1 to TRBJ1-5; 7 bases line up with TRBD1. V trimming: 5 bases; J trimming: 0 bases; junction bases outside the gene matches: 13. Germline CDR1 is MNHNS and CDR2 is SASEGT. CDR3 length equals 18 residues. In DNA form, the CDR3 reads TGTGCCAGCAGTACGGACAGGCTAGGGACTTATAGCAATCAGCCCCAGCATTTT. It translates to CASSTDRLGTYSNQPQHF.

The rearrangement links TRBV2 to TRBJ1-5, with TRBD1 matching 7 bases. The germline V gene encodes CDR1 SNHLY and CDR2 FYNNEI. There are 14 residues in the CDR3. Unmatched junction bases numbered 2, after V lost 6 bases and J lost 0 bases. CDR3 DNA sequence: TGTGCCAGCAGGACAGGGCCTAGCAATCAGCCCCAGCATTTT. Its protein is CASRTGPSNQPQHF. The entire variable domain, with the rest obtained from reference TRBV2 and TRBJ1-5, is as follows: EPEVTQTPSHQVTQMGQEVILRCVPISNHLYFYWYRQILGQKVEFLVSFYNNEISEKSEIFDDQFSVERPDGSNFTLKIRSTKLEDSAMYFCASRTGPSNQPQHFGDGTRLSIL.

This clonotype has only a few counts. The V and J genes are TRBV20-1 and TRBJ1-2; D gene uncertain. This CDR3 contains 16 residues. V was shortened by 0 bases and J by 0 bases, with 14 bases between the two germline ends. Germline CDR1 reads DFQATT; CDR2 reads SNEGSKA (reference sequence). The CDR3 is CSARDLAGQANYGYTF. The CDR3 DNA sequence: TGCAGTGCTAGAGATTTGGCAGGTCAAGCTAACTATGGCTACACCTTC.

This clonotype was detected only once. CDR3 in DNA: TGTGCCACCAGCAGAGATAGTTTTGGGCAGAACACTGAAGCTTTCTTT. It is translated as CATSRDSFGQNTEAFF. This chain links TRBV15 with TRBJ1-1, with D unresolved. Trimming cost V 0 bases and J 1 base, with 12 bases left between them. This CDR3 is 16 amino acids long. Germline V gene data show CDR1 as LNHNV and CDR2 as YYDKDF (reference sequence).

This chain uses TRBV29-1 with TRBJ1-2; 8 bases agree with TRBD1. The CDR3 length is 14 residues. Germline V gene data show CDR1 as SQVTM and CDR2 as ANQGSEA. Germline trimming cut 7 bases from V and 0 bases from J; bases unmatched to any gene: 7. CDR3 DNA: TGCAGCGGCTGGACAGGGTTCGCTAACTATGGCTACACCTTC. It encodes CSGWTGFANYGYTF.

This chain joins TRBV20-1 and TRBJ2-2; D is uncertain. The ends were cut back, 2 bases at V and 13 bases at J, with 14 bases in the middle. CDR3 size: 12 residues. Germline V gene sequence: CDR1 DFQATT, CDR2 SNEGSKA (reference sequence). This chain's CDR3 is CSARSPSYGLFF. The CDR3 DNA is TGCAGTGCTAGATCCCCCTCCTATGGGCTGTTTTTT.

CDR3 region: CASSRSYEQYF. As DNA, the CDR3 is TGTGCCAGCAGTCGGAGCTACGAGCAGTACTTC. V and J are TRBV6-2 or TRBV6-3 and TRBJ2-7; no clear D. The V end lost 5 bases, the J end lost 3 bases, and 5 bases lay between the germline ends. The CDR3 runs 11 residues. The germline CDR1 and CDR2 sequences are MNHEY and SVGEGT.

The chain joins TRBV7-6 to TRBJ2-6; D unresolved. This CDR3 has 16 residues. Germline CDR1 and CDR2: SGHVS and FNYEAQ. The germline V and J ends were trimmed by 0 bases and 1 base, with 7 bases remaining between them. CDR3 sequence (DNA): TGTGCCAGCAGCTTAGCGACCGTATCTGGGGCCAACGTCCTGACTTTC. This encodes CASSLATVSGANVLTF. Using reference TRBV7-6 and TRBJ2-6 for the parts outside the CDR3, the full variable domain is GAGVSQSPRYKVTKRGQDVALRCDPISGHVSLYWYRQALGQGPEFLTYFNYEAQQDKSGLPNDRFSAERPEGSISTLTIQRTEQRDSAMYRCASSLATVSGANVLTFGAGSRLTVL.

This clonotype has only a few counts. The gene calls are TRBV20-1 and TRBJ1-2; 7 bases match TRBD1. The CDR3 contains 14 residues. CDR1 is DFQATT and CDR2 is SNEGSKA in the germline V gene (reference sequence). CDR3 nucleotides: TGCAGGCAGGACAGGCACGGAGAGTTTTATGGCTACACCTTC. Its protein is CRQDRHGEFYGYTF.

The rearrangement links TRBV20-1 to TRBJ2-7; 9 positions agree with TRBD1. V lost 4 bases to trimming and J lost 2 bases; unmatched junction nucleotides: 3. Germline CDR1 reads DFQATT; CDR2 reads SNEGSKA (reference sequence). The length of the CDR3 is 13 residues. CDR3 coding DNA: TGCAGTGCTATCCGACAGGGGGCCTACGAGCAGTACTTC. Translated, it gives CSAIRQGAYEQYF.

The chain uses TRBV7-2 and TRBJ1-2; D not resolved. CDR1 SGHTA and CDR2 FQGNSA come from the germline V gene. Between the trimmed V and J ends, which lost 5 bases and 1 base, there was a span of 11 bases. This CDR3 has 14 amino acids. The CDR3 loop reads CASSQNRDNYGYTF. The CDR3 DNA reads TGTGCCAGCAGCCAAAACCGAGATAACTATGGCTACACCTTC.

CDR3 sequence reads: CASSSEGSNQPQHF. The CDR3, as DNA: TGTGCCAGCAGCTCAGAGGGAAGCAATCAGCCCCAGCATTTT. The rearrangement uses TRBV28 and TRBJ1-5; D gene ambiguous. CDR1 and CDR2 from the germline V gene are MDHEN and SYDVKM. This CDR3 comprises 14 residues. Trimming removed 6 bases at V and 1 base at J, with 10 bases between.

This chain connects TRBV6-2 or TRBV6-3 to TRBJ2-2; the match to TRBD1 covers 8 bases. Germline V gene data show CDR1 as MNHEY and CDR2 as SVGEGT. After removal of 7 bases from V and 6 bases from J, the junction contained 7 bases not matched to a gene. The CDR3 sequence is 14 residues long. CDR3 loop: CASTYRDRPGELFF. The DNA of the CDR3 is TGTGCCAGCACGTACCGGGACAGGCCCGGGGAGCTGTTTTTT.

V and J are TRBV21-1 and TRBJ1-1; the table names TRBD1, a call not compared with the DNA. TRBV21-1 is annotated as a pseudogene. This CDR3 is 15 amino acids long. CDR3 coding DNA: TGTGCCAGCAGCGCCCGGGACAGGGGGAACACTGAAGCTTTCTTT. Encoded protein: CASSARDRGNTEAFF.

The table lists this clonotype with a few counts. This chain links TRBV28 with TRBJ1-5; TRBD1 aligns across 8 bases. Per germline, CDR1 MDHEN and CDR2 SYDVKM. The CDR3 has 14 residues. The trim removed 5 bases at V and 5 bases at J, leaving 5 bases unmatched. The CDR3 spells CASSNRGGHQPQHF. The CDR3 bases are TGTGCCAGCAGTAACAGGGGGGGACATCAGCCCCAGCATTTT.

This clonotype was detected once. The rearrangement joins TRBV9 to TRBJ2-1; 11 bases fit TRBD2. The J segment lost 9 bases and the V segment lost 0 bases, leaving 8 bases of the junction unmatched. Germline CDR1 SGDLS, CDR2 YYNGEE. The CDR3 spans 16 residues. The DNA for the CDR3 is TGTGCCAGCAGCGTAGAAGTAGCGGGAGGGTACGTTGAGCAGTTCTTC. The encoded protein is CASSVEVAGGYVEQFF.

This clonotype was detected a few times. The rearrangement uses TRBV20-1 and TRBJ1-2; D may be TRBD1 (5 bases). With 6 bases removed from V and 7 bases from J, the gap between germline ends came to 15 bases. The length of the CDR3 is 12 residues. The germline V gene has CDR1 DFQATT and CDR2 SNEGSKA (reference sequence). The CDR3 is CSAGVRPFGYTF. CDR3 in DNA: TGCAGTGCAGGGGTGAGACCCTTTGGCTACACCTTC.

The chain uses TRBV5-1 and TRBJ2-3, with 8 bases aligning to TRBD2. This CDR3 spans 16 amino acids. In germline, CDR1 is SGHRS, CDR2 YFSETQ. J was trimmed by 4 bases and V by 0 bases; bases with no gene match: 7. This CDR3 is CASSLGLAGTADTQYF. Written as DNA, the CDR3 is TGCGCCAGCAGCTTGGGGCTAGCGGGTACAGCAGATACGCAGTATTTT. Full variable domain (rest looked up from reference TRBV5-1 and TRBJ2-3): KAGVTQTPRYLIKTRGQQVTLSCSPISGHRSVSWYQQTPGQGLQFLFEYFSETQRNKGNFPGRFSGRQFSNSRSEMNVSTLELGDSALYLCASSLGLAGTADTQYFGPGTRLTVL.

V usage is TRBV30 and J usage is TRBJ1-5; D unclear. In germline, CDR1 is GTSNPN, CDR2 SVGIG (reference sequence). CDR3 size: 14 residues. V was shortened by 3 bases and J by 3 bases, with 12 bases between the two germline ends. The DNA for the CDR3 is TGTGCCTGGAGCGACCCCCAGAACAATCAGCCCCAGCATTTT. Its translation: CAWSDPQNNQPQHF.

The chain links TRBV7-6 to TRBJ2-5; no clear D. The V end was cut by 0 bases, the J end by 1 base, with 6 bases between. The CDR3 loop spans 14 amino acids. Per the germline V gene, CDR1 is SGHVS and CDR2 is FNYEAQ. CDR3 nucleotides: TGTGCCAGCAGCTTAGCCCTAACCCAAGAGACCCAGTACTTC. Translating gives CASSLALTQETQYF.

This clonotype was counted a few times. This chain uses TRBV20-1 with TRBJ2-5; 10 bases agree with TRBD1. From germline, CDR1 is DFQATT and CDR2 SNEGSKA (reference sequence). The CDR3 loop spans 13 amino acids. Germline trimming cut 6 bases from V and 5 bases from J; bases unmatched to any gene: 6. This CDR3 is CSAKTGGVETQYF. CDR3 nucleotide sequence: TGCAGTGCAAAGACAGGGGGCGTGGAGACCCAGTACTTC.

CDR3: CASSYEGLQETQYF. As DNA, the CDR3 is TGTGCCAGCAGTTACGAGGGACTACAAGAGACCCAGTACTTC. The chain combines TRBV6-2 or TRBV6-3 with TRBJ2-5; 7 bases are a match to TRBD2. Looked up from germline, CDR1 is MNHEY and CDR2 is SVGEGT. Trimming cost V 2 bases and J 2 bases; bases outside gene matches: 2. This CDR3 comprises 14 residues.

The CDR3 DNA follows: TGTGCCAGCAGCTTAAGGGCCACCGGGGAGCTGTTTTTT. The encoded protein is CASSLRATGELFF. The V call is TRBV7-2, the J call TRBJ2-2; D is uncertain. Trimming stripped 2 bases from V and 4 bases from J, with 5 bases between. CDR3 size: 13 residues. Germline V gene lookup returns CDR1 SGHTA and CDR2 FQGNSA.

The genes are TRBV7-2 and TRBJ1-1; 8 bases map to TRBD1. J gave up 5 bases and V 5 bases, and 7 bases lay outside the gene matches. This CDR3 spans 14 amino acids. Germline loops: CDR1 SGHTA, CDR2 FQGNSA. CDR3 sequence (DNA): TGTGCCAGCAGCACACGACAGGGGAGGACTGAAGCTTTCTTT. This gives the protein CASSTRQGRTEAFF.

V is TRBV9 and J is TRBJ2-6; D remains unclear. The CDR3 has 16 amino acids. The V and J ends lost 0 bases and 2 bases respectively, with 9 bases between them. Per the germline V gene, CDR1 is SGDLS and CDR2 is YYNGEE. The CDR3 loop is CASSVALATGANVLTF. CDR3 DNA sequence: TGTGCCAGCAGCGTAGCTTTGGCCACTGGGGCCAACGTCCTGACTTTC.